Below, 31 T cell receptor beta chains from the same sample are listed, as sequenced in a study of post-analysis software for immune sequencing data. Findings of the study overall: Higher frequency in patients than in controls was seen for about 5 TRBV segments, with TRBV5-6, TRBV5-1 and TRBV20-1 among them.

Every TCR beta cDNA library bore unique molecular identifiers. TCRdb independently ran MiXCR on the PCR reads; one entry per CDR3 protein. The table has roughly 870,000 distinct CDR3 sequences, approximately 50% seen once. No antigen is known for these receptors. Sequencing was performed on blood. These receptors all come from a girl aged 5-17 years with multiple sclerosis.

The CDR3: CASSSVPSQETQYF. The CDR3 DNA follows: TGTGCCAGCAGCTCAGTCCCCAGCCAAGAGACCCAGTACTTC. The V and J genes are TRBV7-9 and TRBJ2-5; D remains unclear. Germline V gene sequence: CDR1 SEHNR, CDR2 FQNEAQ (reference sequence). CDR3 size: 14 residues. With 4 bases removed from V and 1 base from J, the gap between germline ends came to 10 bases.

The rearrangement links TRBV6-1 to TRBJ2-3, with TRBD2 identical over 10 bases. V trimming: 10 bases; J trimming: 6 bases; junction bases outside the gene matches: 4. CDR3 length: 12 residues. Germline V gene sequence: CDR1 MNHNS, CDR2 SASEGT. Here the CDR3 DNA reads TGTGCCACTAGCGGGAGCCCCGATACGCAGTATTTT. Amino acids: CATSGSPDTQYF.

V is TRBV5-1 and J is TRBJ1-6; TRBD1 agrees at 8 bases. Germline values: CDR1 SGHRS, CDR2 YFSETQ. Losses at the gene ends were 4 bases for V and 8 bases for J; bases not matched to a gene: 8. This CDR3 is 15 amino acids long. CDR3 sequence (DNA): TGCGCCAGCAGCCTATGGGACAGGTTGTATTCACCCCTCCACTTT. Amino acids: CASSLWDRLYSPLHF.

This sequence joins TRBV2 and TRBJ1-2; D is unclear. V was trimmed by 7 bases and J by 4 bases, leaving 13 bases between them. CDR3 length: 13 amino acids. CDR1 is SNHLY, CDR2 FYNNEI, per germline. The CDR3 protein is CASTATSLYGYTF. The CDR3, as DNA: TGTGCCAGCACCGCGACATCTCTCTATGGCTACACCTTC.

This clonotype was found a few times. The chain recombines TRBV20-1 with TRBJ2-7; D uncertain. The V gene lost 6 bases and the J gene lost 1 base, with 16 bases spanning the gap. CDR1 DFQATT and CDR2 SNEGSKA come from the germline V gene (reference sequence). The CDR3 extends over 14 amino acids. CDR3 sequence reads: CSAAPRSSSYEQYF. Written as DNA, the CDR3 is TGCAGTGCCGCCCCGAGAAGCTCATCCTACGAGCAGTACTTC.

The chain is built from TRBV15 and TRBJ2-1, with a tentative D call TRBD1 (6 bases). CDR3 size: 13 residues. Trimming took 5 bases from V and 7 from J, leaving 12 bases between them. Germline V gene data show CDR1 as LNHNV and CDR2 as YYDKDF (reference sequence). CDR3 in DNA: TGTGCCACCAGCCAGGGGATGGGGAATGAGCAGTTCTTC. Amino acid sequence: CATSQGMGNEQFF.

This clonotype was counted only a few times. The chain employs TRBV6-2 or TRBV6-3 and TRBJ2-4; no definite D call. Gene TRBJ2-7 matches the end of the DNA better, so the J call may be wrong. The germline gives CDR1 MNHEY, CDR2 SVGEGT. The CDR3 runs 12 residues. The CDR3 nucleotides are TGTGCCAGCAGTTACATGGAGAACGAGCAGTACTTC. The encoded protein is CASSYMENEQYF.

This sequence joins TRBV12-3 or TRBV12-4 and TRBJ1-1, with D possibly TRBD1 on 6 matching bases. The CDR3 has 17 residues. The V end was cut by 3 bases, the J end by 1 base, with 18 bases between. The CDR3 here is CASSFRGGIRGNTEAFF. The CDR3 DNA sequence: TGTGCCAGCAGTTTTCGTGGGGGCATAAGAGGGAACACTGAAGCTTTCTTT.

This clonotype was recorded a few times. DNA for the CDR3: TGTGCCAGCAGCCAAGCAGGGAACACTGAAGCTTTCTTT. The encoded protein is CASSQAGNTEAFF. The V call is TRBV4-2, the J call TRBJ1-1; no clear D gene. There are 13 residues in the CDR3. CDR1 LGHNA and CDR2 YNFKEQ come from the germline V gene. V was shortened by 1 base and J by 1 base, with 4 bases between the two germline ends.

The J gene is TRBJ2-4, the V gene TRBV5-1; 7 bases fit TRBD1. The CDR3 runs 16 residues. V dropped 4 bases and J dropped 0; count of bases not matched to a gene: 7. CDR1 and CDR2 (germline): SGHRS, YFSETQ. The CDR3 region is CASSVGQTVAKNIQYF. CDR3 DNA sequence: TGCGCCAGCAGCGTGGGACAGACAGTAGCCAAAAACATTCAGTACTTC.

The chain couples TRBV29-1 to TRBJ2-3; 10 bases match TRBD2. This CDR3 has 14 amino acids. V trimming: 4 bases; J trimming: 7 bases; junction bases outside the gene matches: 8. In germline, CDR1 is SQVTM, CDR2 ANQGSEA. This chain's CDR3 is CSVVGLAGANTQYF. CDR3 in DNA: TGCAGCGTTGTGGGTCTAGCGGGAGCCAATACGCAGTATTTT.

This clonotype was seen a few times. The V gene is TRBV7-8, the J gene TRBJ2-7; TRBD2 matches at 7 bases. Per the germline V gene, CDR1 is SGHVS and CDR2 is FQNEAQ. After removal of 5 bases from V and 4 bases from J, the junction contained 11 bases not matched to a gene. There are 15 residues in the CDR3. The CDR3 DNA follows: TGTGCCAGCAGCAGGGAGGGGAACCCTATATACGAGCAGTACTTC. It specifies CASSREGNPIYEQYF.

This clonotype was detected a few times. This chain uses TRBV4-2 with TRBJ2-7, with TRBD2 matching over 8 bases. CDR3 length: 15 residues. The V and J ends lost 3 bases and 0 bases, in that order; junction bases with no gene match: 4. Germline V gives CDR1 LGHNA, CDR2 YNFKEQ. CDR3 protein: CASSQESGSSYEQYF. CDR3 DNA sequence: TGTGCCAGCAGCCAGGAGAGCGGGAGCTCCTACGAGCAGTACTTC.

The CDR3 reads CASSQGTDYSNQPQHF. DNA of the CDR3: TGTGCCAGCAGCCAAGGAACTGATTATAGCAATCAGCCCCAGCATTTT. The V and J genes are TRBV3-1 and TRBJ1-5; no reliable D call. This CDR3 has 16 amino acids. Trimming cost V 1 base and J 0 bases, with 10 bases left between them. CDR1 LGHDT and CDR2 YNNKEL come from the germline V gene (reference sequence).

The CDR3 region has the DNA TGTGCCAGCACAAGTAGCGGGGTTATCCAAGAGACCCAGTACTTC. It specifies CASTSSGVIQETQYF. J is TRBJ2-5 and V is TRBV6-1; the match to TRBD2 covers 8 bases. The CDR3 has 15 residues. Germline CDR1 and CDR2: MNHNS and SASEGT. V trimming: 7 bases; J trimming: 1 base; junction bases outside the gene matches: 8.

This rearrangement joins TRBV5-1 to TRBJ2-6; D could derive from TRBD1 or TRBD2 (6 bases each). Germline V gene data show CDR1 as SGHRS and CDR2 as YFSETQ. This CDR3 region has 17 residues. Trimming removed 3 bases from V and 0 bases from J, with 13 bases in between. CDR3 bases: TGCGCCAGCAGCTGGGGGGCTAGCGCCTCTGGGGCCAACGTCCTGACTTTC. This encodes CASSWGASASGANVLTF.

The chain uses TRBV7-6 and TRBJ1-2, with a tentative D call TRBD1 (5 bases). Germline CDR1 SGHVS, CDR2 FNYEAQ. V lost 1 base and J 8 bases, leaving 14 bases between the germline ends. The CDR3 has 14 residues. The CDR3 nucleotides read TGTGCCAGCAGCTTAGGTGAAGGGGTAGACGGCTACACCTTC. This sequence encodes CASSLGEGVDGYTF.

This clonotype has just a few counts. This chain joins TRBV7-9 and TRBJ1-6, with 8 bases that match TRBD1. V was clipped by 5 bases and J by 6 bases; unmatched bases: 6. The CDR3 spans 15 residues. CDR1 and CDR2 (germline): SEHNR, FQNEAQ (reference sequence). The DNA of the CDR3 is TGTGCCAGCAGCCTATGGACAGGGAGTAATTCACCCCTCCACTTT. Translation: CASSLWTGSNSPLHF. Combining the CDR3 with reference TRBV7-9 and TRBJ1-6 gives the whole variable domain DTGVSQNPRHKITKRGQNVTFRCDPISEHNRLYWYRQTLGQGPEFLTYFQNEAQLEKSRLLSDRFSAERPKGSFSTLEIQRTEQGDSAMYLCASSLWTGSNSPLHFGNGTRLTVT.

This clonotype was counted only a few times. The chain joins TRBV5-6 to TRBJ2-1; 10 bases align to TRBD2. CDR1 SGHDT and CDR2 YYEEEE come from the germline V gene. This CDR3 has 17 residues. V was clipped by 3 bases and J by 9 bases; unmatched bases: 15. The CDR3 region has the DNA TGTGCCAGCAGCTGGACTAGCGGAGGGAGGGCGGGGGGTGAGCAGTTCTTC. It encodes CASSWTSGGRAGGEQFF.

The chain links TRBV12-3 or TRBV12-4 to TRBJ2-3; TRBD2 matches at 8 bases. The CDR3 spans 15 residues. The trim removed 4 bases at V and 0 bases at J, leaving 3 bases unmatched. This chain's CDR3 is CASSSGLVSTDTQYF. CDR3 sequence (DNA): TGTGCCAGCAGTTCGGGACTAGTGAGCACAGATACGCAGTATTTT.

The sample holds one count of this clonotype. The CDR3 DNA is TGCGCCAGCACCGATAAGGACAGGGTCTATGGCTACACCTTC. Encoded protein: CASTDKDRVYGYTF. This sequence joins TRBV5-1 and TRBJ1-2; 8 positions match TRBD1. V was clipped by 6 bases and J by 4 bases; unmatched bases: 8. Germline V lookup: CDR1 SGHRS, CDR2 YFSETQ. The CDR3 sequence is 14 residues long. The whole variable domain, remainder taken from reference TRBV5-1 and TRBJ1-2, is KAGVTQTPRYLIKTRGQQVTLSCSPISGHRSVSWYQQTPGQGLQFLFEYFSETQRNKGNFPGRFSGRQFSNSRSEMNVSTLELGDSALYLCASTDKDRVYGYTFGSGTRLTVV.

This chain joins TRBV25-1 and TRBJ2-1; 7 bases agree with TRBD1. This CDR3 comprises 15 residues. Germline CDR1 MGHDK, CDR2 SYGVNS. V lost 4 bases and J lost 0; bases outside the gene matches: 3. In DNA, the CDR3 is TGTGCCAGCAGTGGGGCAGGGGGCTCCTACAATGAGCAGTTCTTC. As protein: CASSGAGGSYNEQFF.

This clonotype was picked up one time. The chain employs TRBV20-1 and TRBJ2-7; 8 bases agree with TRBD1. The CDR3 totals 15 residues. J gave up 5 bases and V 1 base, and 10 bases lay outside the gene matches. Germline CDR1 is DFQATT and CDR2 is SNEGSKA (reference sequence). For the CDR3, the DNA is TGCAGTGCTAGAGTTTCACAGGGGGTAAGGAACGAGCAGTACTTC. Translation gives CSARVSQGVRNEQYF.

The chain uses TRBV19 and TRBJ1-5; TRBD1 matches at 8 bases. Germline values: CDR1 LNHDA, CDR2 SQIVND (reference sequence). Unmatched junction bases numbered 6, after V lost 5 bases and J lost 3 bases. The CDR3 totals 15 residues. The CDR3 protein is CASSAQGGPNQPQHF. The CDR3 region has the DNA TGTGCCAGTAGTGCACAGGGGGGCCCCAATCAGCCCCAGCATTTT.

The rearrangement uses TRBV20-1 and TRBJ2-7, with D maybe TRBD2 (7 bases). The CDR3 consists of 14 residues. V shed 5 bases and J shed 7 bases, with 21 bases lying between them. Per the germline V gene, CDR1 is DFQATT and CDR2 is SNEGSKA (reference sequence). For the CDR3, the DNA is TGCAGTGCTTCCCGGGTCGGGGGGCTCTGGGAGCAGTACTTC. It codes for CSASRVGGLWEQYF.

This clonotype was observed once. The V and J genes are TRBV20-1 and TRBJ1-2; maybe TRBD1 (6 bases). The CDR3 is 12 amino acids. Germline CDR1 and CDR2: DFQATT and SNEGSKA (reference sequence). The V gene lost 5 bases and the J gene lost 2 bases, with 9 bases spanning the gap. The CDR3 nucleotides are TGCAGTGCTTACGGGGGCAACTATGGCTACACCTTC. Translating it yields CSAYGGNYGYTF.

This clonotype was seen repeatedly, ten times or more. The CDR3 nucleotides read TGTGCCAGCAGCCGGACTAGCGGGAGGGCCAGGAACGAGCAGTACTTC. Protein product: CASSRTSGRARNEQYF. V and J are TRBV6-2 or TRBV6-3 and TRBJ2-7; 15 nucleotides match TRBD2. This CDR3 contains 16 residues. V lost 6 bases to trimming and J lost 5 bases; unmatched junction nucleotides: 8. Germline CDR1 is MNHEY and CDR2 is SVGEGT.

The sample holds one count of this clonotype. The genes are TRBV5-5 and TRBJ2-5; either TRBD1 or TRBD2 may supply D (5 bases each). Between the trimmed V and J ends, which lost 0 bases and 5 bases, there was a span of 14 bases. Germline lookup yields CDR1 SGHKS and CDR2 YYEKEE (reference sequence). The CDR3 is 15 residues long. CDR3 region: CASSLVQGVMETQYF. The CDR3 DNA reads TGTGCCAGCAGCTTGGTCCAGGGAGTAATGGAGACCCAGTACTTC.

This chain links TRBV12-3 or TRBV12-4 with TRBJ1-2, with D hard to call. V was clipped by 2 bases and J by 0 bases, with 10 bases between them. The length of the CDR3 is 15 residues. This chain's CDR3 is CASSLRAVPNYGYTF. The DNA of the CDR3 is TGTGCCAGCAGTTTAAGGGCAGTGCCTAACTATGGCTACACCTTC.

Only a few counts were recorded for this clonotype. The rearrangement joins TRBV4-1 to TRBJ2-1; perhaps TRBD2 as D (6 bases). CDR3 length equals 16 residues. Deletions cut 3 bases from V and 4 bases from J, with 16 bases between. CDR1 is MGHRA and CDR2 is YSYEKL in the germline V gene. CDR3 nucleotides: TGCGCCAGCAGCCAGAAGCCAGCGGGCGGATACAATGAGCAGTTCTTC. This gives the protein CASSQKPAGGYNEQFF.

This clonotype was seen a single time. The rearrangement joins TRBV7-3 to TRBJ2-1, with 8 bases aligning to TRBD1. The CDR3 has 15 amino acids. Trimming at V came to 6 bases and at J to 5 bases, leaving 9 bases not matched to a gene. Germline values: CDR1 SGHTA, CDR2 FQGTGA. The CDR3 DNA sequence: TGTGCCAGCAGTCAAGACAGGGGTTACCACAATGAGCAGTTCTTC. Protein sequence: CASSQDRGYHNEQFF.